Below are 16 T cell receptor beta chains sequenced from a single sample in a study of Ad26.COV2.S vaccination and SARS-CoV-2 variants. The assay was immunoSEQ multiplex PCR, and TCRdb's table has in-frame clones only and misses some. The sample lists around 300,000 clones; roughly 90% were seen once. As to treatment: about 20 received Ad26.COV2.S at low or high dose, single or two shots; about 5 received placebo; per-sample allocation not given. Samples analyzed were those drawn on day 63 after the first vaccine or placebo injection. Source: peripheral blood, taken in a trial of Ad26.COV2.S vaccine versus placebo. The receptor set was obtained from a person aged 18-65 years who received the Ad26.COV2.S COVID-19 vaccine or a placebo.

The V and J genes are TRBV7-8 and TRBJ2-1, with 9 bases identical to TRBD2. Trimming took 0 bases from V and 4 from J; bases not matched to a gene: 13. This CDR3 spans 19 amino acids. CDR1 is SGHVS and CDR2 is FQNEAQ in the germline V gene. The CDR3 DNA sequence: TGTGCCAGCAGCTTAGCGCGACTAGCGGAAATCCAACCTTACAATGAGCAGTTCTTC. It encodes CASSLARLAEIQPYNEQFF.

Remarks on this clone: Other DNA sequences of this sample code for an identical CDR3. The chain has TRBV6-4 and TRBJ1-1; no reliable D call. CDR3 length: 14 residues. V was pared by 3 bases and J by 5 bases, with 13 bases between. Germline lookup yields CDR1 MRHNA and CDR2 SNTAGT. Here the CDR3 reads CASSEEGGRTEAFF. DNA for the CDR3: TGTGCCAGCAGTGAAGAGGGAGGTAGGACTGAAGCTTTCTTT.

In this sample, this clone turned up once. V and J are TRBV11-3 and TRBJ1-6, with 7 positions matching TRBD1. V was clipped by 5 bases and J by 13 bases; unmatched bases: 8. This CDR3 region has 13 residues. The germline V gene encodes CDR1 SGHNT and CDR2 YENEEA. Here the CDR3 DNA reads TGTGCCAGCAGCCACGGGACAGCCTCTCCCCTCCACTTT. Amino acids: CASSHGTASPLHF.

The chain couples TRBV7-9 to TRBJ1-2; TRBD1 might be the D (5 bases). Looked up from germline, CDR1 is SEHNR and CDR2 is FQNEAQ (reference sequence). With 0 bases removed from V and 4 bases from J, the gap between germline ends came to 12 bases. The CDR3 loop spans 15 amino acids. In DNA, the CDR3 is TGTGCCAGCAGCTTAGCACGGGGACCAGGCTATGGCTACACCTTC. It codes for CASSLARGPGYGYTF.

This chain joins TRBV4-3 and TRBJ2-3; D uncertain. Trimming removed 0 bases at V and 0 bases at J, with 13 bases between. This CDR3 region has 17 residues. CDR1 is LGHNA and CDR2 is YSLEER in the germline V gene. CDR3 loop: CASSQELYWGSTDTQYF. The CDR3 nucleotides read TGCGCCAGCAGCCAAGAGCTATATTGGGGTAGCACAGATACGCAGTATTTT.

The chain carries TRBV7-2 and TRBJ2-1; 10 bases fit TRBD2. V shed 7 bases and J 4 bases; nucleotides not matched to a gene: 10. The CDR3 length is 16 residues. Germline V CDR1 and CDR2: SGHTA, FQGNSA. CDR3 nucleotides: TGTGCCAGCAACCCTGAAGCGGGGGGGCTTTACAATGAGCAGTTCTTC. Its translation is CASNPEAGGLYNEQFF. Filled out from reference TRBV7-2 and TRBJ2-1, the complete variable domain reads GAGVSQSPSNKVTEKGKDVELRCDPISGHTALYWYRQSLGQGLEFLIYFQGNSAPDKSGLPSDRFSAERTGGSVSTLTIQRTQQEDSAVYLCASNPEAGGLYNEQFFGPGTRLTVL.

CDR3 region: CASSLLSDSESPPGYGYTF. The CDR3 DNA follows: TGCGCCAGCAGCCTCCTTTCGGACTCGGAATCCCCACCGGGGTATGGCTACACCTTC. The genes are TRBV4-3 and TRBJ1-2; D uncertain. CDR1 is LGHNA and CDR2 is YSLEER in the germline V gene. The CDR3 extends over 19 amino acids. V lost 4 bases and J 5 bases, leaving 29 bases between the germline ends.

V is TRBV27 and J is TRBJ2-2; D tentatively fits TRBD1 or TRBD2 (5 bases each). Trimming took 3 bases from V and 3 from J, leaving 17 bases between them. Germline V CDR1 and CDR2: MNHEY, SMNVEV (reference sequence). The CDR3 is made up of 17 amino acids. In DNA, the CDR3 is TGTGCCAGCAGTTTCCGCCGCCTAGTGGGGGACACCGGGGAGCTGTTTTTT. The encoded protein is CASSFRRLVGDTGELFF.

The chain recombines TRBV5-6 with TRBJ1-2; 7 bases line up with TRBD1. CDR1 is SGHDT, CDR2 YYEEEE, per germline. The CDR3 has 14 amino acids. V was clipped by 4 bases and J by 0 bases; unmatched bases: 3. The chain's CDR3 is CASSAGQANYGYTF. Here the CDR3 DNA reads TGTGCCAGCAGCGCCGGACAGGCTAACTATGGCTACACCTTC. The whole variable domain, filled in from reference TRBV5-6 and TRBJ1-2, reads DAGVTQSPTHLIKTRGQQVTLRCSPKSGHDTVSWYQQALGQGPQFIFQYYEEEERQRGNFPDRFSGHQFPNYSSELNVNALLLGDSALYLCASSAGQANYGYTFGSGTRLTVV.

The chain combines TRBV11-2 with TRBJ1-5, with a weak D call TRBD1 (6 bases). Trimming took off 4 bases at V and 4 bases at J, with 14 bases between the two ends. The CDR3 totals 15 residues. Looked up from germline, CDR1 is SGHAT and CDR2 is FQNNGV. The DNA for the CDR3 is TGTGCCAGCAGCTCCGGGGGGCTTAGGAATCAGCCCCAGCATTTT. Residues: CASSSGGLRNQPQHF.

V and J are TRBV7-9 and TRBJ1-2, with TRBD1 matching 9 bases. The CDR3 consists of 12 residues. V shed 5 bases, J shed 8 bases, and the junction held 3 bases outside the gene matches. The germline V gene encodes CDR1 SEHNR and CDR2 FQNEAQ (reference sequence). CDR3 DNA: TGTGCCAGCAGCCGGGACAGGGAAGGCTACACCTTC. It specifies CASSRDREGYTF.

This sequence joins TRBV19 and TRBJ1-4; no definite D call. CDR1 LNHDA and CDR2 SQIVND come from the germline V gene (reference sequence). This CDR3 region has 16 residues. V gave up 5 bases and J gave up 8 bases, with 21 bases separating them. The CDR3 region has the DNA TGTGCCAGTAGTCTCATAAACCCCCCGAGGAGAGAAAAACTGTTTTTT. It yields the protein CASSLINPPRREKLFF.

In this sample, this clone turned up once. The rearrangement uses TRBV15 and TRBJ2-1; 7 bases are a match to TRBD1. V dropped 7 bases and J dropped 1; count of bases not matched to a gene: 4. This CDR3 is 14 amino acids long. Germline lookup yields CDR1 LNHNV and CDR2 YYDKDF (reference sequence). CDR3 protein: CATKGDRSYNEQFF. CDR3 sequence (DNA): TGTGCCACCAAGGGGGACAGATCCTACAATGAGCAGTTCTTC.

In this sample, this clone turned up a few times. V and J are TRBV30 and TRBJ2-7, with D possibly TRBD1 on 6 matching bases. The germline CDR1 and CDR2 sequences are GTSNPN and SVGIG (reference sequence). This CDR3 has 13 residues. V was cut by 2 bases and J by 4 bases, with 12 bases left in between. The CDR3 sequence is CAWSRDRPYEQYV. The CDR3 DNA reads TGTGCCTGGAGTCGAGACAGGCCGTACGAGCAGTACGTC.

The DNA of the CDR3 is TGTGCCAGCAGTTGGAGGGACAGCGGGTACACTGAAGCTTTCTTT. The encoded protein is CASSWRDSGYTEAFF. J is TRBJ1-1 and V is TRBV7-2; 7 bases align to TRBD1. The germline gives CDR1 SGHTA, CDR2 FQGNSA. V gave up 6 bases and J gave up 3 bases; unmatched junction bases: 10. The CDR3 runs to 15 residues.

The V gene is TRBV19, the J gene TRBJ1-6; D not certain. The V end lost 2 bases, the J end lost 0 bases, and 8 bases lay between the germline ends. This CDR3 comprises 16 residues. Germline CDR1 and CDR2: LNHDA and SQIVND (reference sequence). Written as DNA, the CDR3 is TGTGCCAGTAGTATACAGTTAAGCTCCTATAATTCACCCCTCCACTTT. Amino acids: CASSIQLSSYNSPLHF. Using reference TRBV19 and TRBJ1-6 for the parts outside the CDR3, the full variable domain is DGGITQSPKYLFRKEGQNVTLSCEQNLNHDAMYWYRQDPGQGLRLIYYSQIVNDFQKGDIAEGYSVSREKKESFPLTVTSAQKNPTAFYLCASSIQLSSYNSPLHFGNGTRLTVT.